This TCR beta chain stems from a study of T cells after yellow fever vaccination. Study-wide points: Abundant bulk-population clonotypes could contaminate the FACS-sorted repertoires. Although the secondary response was weaker, it peaked faster, at day 5 versus 15.

Germline V gives CDR1 SGHTA, CDR2 FQGNSA. V was clipped by 5 bases and J by 6 bases; unmatched bases: 16. The CDR3 is made up of 17 amino acids. This clonotype was seen only a few times. The antigen is not known. As TCR cDNA was made by 5'RACE template switching, a universal primer site and UMIs were added. TCRdb re-called the 5' RACE reads with MiXCR, one entry per CDR3 protein. The table lists 320,000 or so distinct CDR3 sequences, approximately 8% of them singletons, with 17% in the top ten. The sequence was obtained from a man aged 18 to 29 who received the YFV17D yellow fever vaccine. This chain connects TRBV7-2 to TRBJ2-3; TRBD2 aligns across 8 bases. The sequencing used PBMCs, collected roughly seven weeks after the first yellow fever vaccination. The CDR3 sequence is CASSGSVRGGGFDTQYF. The CDR3, as DNA: TGTGCCAGCAGCGGGTCTGTTCGGGGGGGCGGATTTGATACGCAGTATTTT.